The 12 T cell receptor beta chains reported below all come from one sample, sequenced in a study of T-cell memory formation after mild COVID-19. TCRdb ran MiXCR on the 5' RACE reads and lists one entry per CDR3 protein. The table shows 30,000 to 50,000 distinct CDR3 sequences, with 5.5% to 7% occurring only once. The sample consisted of PBMCs or a T cell subset sorted from them (not recorded which). All receptors derive from an adult who had mild COVID-19 (a few samples of this study predate the infection). Cell type and time point are not known.

This clonotype was observed many times. The chain recombines TRBV5-1 with TRBJ2-5; D is possibly TRBD2 (6 bases). CDR3 length: 17 residues. V was clipped by 0 bases and J by 3 bases, with 18 bases between them. Germline CDR1 and CDR2: SGHRS and YFSETQ. The CDR3 DNA reads as TGCGCCAGCAGCTTGGGTGACCTAGCGACACTAAAAGAGACCCAGTACTTC. This sequence encodes CASSLGDLATLKETQYF.

This clonotype was recorded at least ten times. J is TRBJ2-3 and V is TRBV7-8; no clear D. This CDR3 region has 17 residues. The V end lost 0 bases, the J end lost 2 bases, and 15 bases lay between the germline ends. The germline gives CDR1 SGHVS, CDR2 FQNEAQ. The CDR3 DNA is TGTGCCAGCAGCTTAGCGATCCGTTTCCCCTACACAGATACGCAGTATTTT. The encoded protein is CASSLAIRFPYTDTQYF.

The chain has TRBV12-3 or TRBV12-4 and TRBJ1-3; D gene ambiguous. This CDR3 contains 12 residues. Deletions cut 3 bases from V and 2 bases from J, with 2 bases between. Written as DNA, the CDR3 is TGTGCCAGCAGTTTCACTGGAAACACCATATATTTT. This encodes CASSFTGNTIYF.

In this sample, this clonotype turned up many times. The chain combines TRBV29-1 with TRBJ2-5, with D unclear. V was pared by 7 bases and J by 4 bases, with 25 bases between. Germline V gene sequence: CDR1 SQVTM, CDR2 ANQGSEA. This CDR3 spans 16 amino acids. The CDR3 coding sequence is TGCAGCGGGCCCGTTGTAGTATCCCCGACAAGAGAGACCCAGTACTTC. It specifies CSGPVVVSPTRETQYF.

This clonotype was picked up many times. The J gene is TRBJ2-3, the V gene TRBV4-2, with 7 bases aligning to TRBD1. The CDR3 is 15 residues long. Germline CDR1 is LGHNA and CDR2 is YNFKEQ. V lost 0 bases and J lost 5; bases outside the gene matches: 5. The CDR3 DNA sequence: TGTGCCAGCAGCCAAGAAAGGGGGCGTGTAGATACGCAGTATTTT. Its protein product is CASSQERGRVDTQYF.

V gene TRBV2 combines with J gene TRBJ1-2; TRBD1 might be the D (5 bases). Looked up from germline, CDR1 is SNHLY and CDR2 is FYNNEI. Trimming shortened V by 3 bases and J by 6 bases, and 17 bases separated the two germline ends. This CDR3 is 15 amino acids long. CDR3 nucleotides: TGTGCCAGCAGTGAGACTCGGTCAGGGCAAAATGGCTACACCTTC. The encoded protein is CASSETRSGQNGYTF.

This chain connects TRBV24-1 to TRBJ2-1; 11 nucleotides match TRBD2. The length of the CDR3 is 17 residues. Per germline, CDR1 KGHDR and CDR2 SFDVKD. Trimming took 4 bases from V and 2 from J; bases not matched to a gene: 6. The CDR3 is CATSESRLAGPYNEQFF. The CDR3 coding sequence is TGTGCCACCAGTGAATCGAGACTAGCGGGACCCTACAATGAGCAGTTCTTC.

This clonotype has more than one count but fewer than ten. This rearrangement joins TRBV4-3 to TRBJ2-2; D is perhaps TRBD2 (5 bases). V was pared by 1 base and J by 0 bases, with 12 bases between. The CDR3 has 17 residues. Germline V lookup: CDR1 LGHNA, CDR2 YSLEER. The CDR3, as DNA: TGCGCCAGCAGCCAAGGGCGTCGGCGGGCGAACACCGGGGAGCTGTTTTTT. It yields the protein CASSQGRRRANTGELFF.

Ten or more counts support this clonotype. The chain joins TRBV5-1 to TRBJ2-1; D perhaps matches TRBD1 (6 bases). Trimming took 0 bases from V and 4 from J, leaving 8 bases between them. The germline V gene has CDR1 SGHRS and CDR2 YFSETQ. The CDR3 is 14 residues long. The CDR3 loop reads CASSLEGEYNEQFF. DNA for the CDR3: TGCGCCAGCAGCTTGGAGGGGGAATACAATGAGCAGTTCTTC.

This clonotype was seen many times. V and J are TRBV30 and TRBJ2-1; no firm D call. The CDR3 length is 12 residues. The germline CDR1 and CDR2 sequences are GTSNPN and SVGIG (reference sequence). Deletions cut 0 bases from V and 9 bases from J, with 9 bases between. The DNA for the CDR3 is TGTGCCTGGAGTGTAATAGAAGGTGAGCAGTTCTTC. Encoded protein: CAWSVIEGEQFF.

This clonotype was counted many times. The V gene is TRBV7-6, the J gene TRBJ2-1; 9 bases align to TRBD1. Trimming at V came to 2 bases and at J to 8 bases, leaving 13 bases not matched to a gene. Germline values: CDR1 SGHVS, CDR2 FNYEAQ. The CDR3 loop spans 17 amino acids. CDR3: CASSLRQGVSARDEQFF. In nucleotides, the CDR3 is TGTGCCAGCAGCTTAAGACAGGGGGTTTCCGCACGGGATGAGCAGTTCTTC. Based on the CDR3 plus reference TRBV7-6 and TRBJ2-1, the full variable domain is GAGVSQSPRYKVTKRGQDVALRCDPISGHVSLYWYRQALGQGPEFLTYFNYEAQQDKSGLPNDRFSAERPEGSISTLTIQRTEQRDSAMYRCASSLRQGVSARDEQFFGPGTRLTVL.

This rearrangement joins TRBV19 to TRBJ1-1; unclear D gene. The V gene lost 1 base and the J gene lost 5 bases, with 11 bases spanning the gap. The CDR3 has 14 amino acids. CDR1 and CDR2 from the germline V gene are LNHDA and SQIVND (reference sequence). CDR3 region: CASSIGGRKTEAFF. The CDR3, as DNA: TGTGCCAGTAGTATAGGGGGTCGAAAGACTGAAGCTTTCTTT.